This T cell receptor (beta chain) was observed in a study of post-analysis software for immune sequencing data. Study context: Relapsing-remitting, secondary progressive and progressive-relapsing multiple sclerosis were all included among the disease courses.

Notes on the study in general: TRBV5-6, TRBV5-1 and TRBV20-1 were among a handful of TRBV segments more frequent in patients than controls. Samples prepared in the same batch strongly co-clustered by F measure. Versus controls, multiple sclerosis patients showed significantly lower diversity (normalized Chao1).

The TCR beta cDNA libraries carried unique molecular identifiers. From around 0.96 to 9.9 million T cells, 400,000 to 650,000 cDNA molecules were obtained. TCRdb reanalysed the PCR reads using MiXCR and keeps one entry per CDR3 protein. The sample comprises about 200,000 distinct CDR3 sequences, 29% of which are singletons, and 3.4% rests with the top ten. As concerns this clonotype: No antigen is known for it.

The CDR3 contains 14 residues. From germline, CDR1 is SEHNR and CDR2 FQNEAQ (reference sequence). Trimming took 5 bases from V and 4 from J, leaving 14 bases between them. The sample taken for sequencing was blood. The origin of this receptor is a girl under 18 with multiple sclerosis. The rearrangement links TRBV7-9 to TRBJ1-1; D ambiguous. CDR3 in DNA: TGTGCCAGCAGCATACCCGGGGTAGGCACTGAAGCTTTCTTT. The encoded protein is CASSIPGVGTEAFF.